One T cell receptor (beta chain) is described in this entry. The sample is drawn from a study of technical replicates of blood from several donors. The CDR3 totals 15 residues. With V trimmed by 2 bases and J by 7 bases, 5 bases remained unmatched. Germline CDR1 is SGHTA and CDR2 is FQGNSA. Data came from immunoSEQ multiplex PCR; TCRdb stores just in-frame clones and leaves some out. The data show approximately 51,000 clones, roughly 95% seen once. The clonotype was recovered from a human donor in good health. Some clones in this sample may be carry-over from other donors' samples. The V gene is TRBV7-2, the J gene TRBJ1-6; 7 bases are shared with TRBD1. Input material: PBMCs. The CDR3 DNA reads TGTGCCAGCAGCTTATCCGGCAGGGGGAATTCACCCCTCCACTTT. Amino acid sequence: CASSLSGRGNSPLHF.